This T cell receptor beta chain was identified in a study of blood T cell repertoires in COVID-19. Libraries were prepared by immunoSEQ multiplex PCR; TCRdb keeps only in-frame clonotypes and omits some of them. The sample records 250,000 to 300,000 clones, just over 90% being singletons. This clone was counted a single time. The clonotype comes from a woman in her twenties or thirties with COVID-19, enrolled during active disease. Sequences were obtained from peripheral blood.

The chain's CDR3 is CAWSLSGANYGYTF. The CDR3 DNA reads as TGTGCCTGGAGCCTCTCAGGGGCTAACTATGGCTACACCTTC. J is TRBJ1-2 and V is TRBV30; TRBD1 might be the D (6 bases). CDR3 size: 14 residues. Germline values: CDR1 GTSNPN, CDR2 SVGIG (reference sequence). The V end was cut by 3 bases, the J end by 0 bases, with 11 bases between.